This is a list of T cell receptor beta chains from one sample in a study of PD-L1 blockade in urothelial cancer. TCRdb keeps only in-frame clones here, not all; method: immunoSEQ multiplex PCR. The data show some 50,000 clones, about 83% seen once. Material: PBMCs, obtained around atezolizumab (anti-PD-L1) treatment. The receptors come from a woman aged 60-70 years with urothelial cancer. CDR3s include the opening cysteine and the closing phenylalanine or tryptophan. Fields, in order: CDR3 length, D gene, clone size, V gene, J gene, CDR3 protein, CDR3 DNA. A D gene is named only where the DNA matches it firmly. Only part of the rows carry a size: once, few, many, or a class if the clone is expanded.

len: 11
d_gene: NA
abundance: once
v_gene: TRBV29-1
j_gene: TRBJ2-2
CDR3aa: CSVEDAGELFF
CDR3nt: TGCAGCGTTGAAGACGCCGGGGAGCTGTTTTTT

len: 17
d_gene: NA
abundance: NA
v_gene: TRBV28
j_gene: TRBJ2-7
CDR3aa: CASSPQGGDRPSYEQYF
CDR3nt: TGTGCCAGCAGTCCCCAGGGCGGGGACAGACCCTCCTACGAGCAGTACTTC

len: 19
d_gene: NA
abundance: NA
v_gene: TRBV6-1
j_gene: TRBJ1-3
CDR3aa: CASSEALTEAWSSGNTIYF
CDR3nt: TGTGCCAGCAGTGAAGCCTTGACAGAGGCATGGAGCTCTGGAAACACCATATATTTT

len: 16
d_gene: TRBD1
abundance: NA
v_gene: TRBV5-4
j_gene: TRBJ1-2
CDR3aa: CASSTRGTGAYYGYTF
CDR3nt: TGTGCCAGCAGCACGCGGGGGACAGGGGCGTATTATGGCTACACCTTC

len: 15
d_gene: NA
abundance: NA
v_gene: TRBV28
j_gene: TRBJ1-4
CDR3aa: CASSLYGATNEKLFF
CDR3nt: TGTGCCAGCAGTTTATACGGTGCAACTAATGAAAAACTGTTTTTT

len: 16
d_gene: NA
abundance: NA
v_gene: TRBV29-1
j_gene: TRBJ2-7
CDR3aa: CSVRLPGGALYGEQYF
CDR3nt: TGCAGCGTTCGACTACCCGGGGGTGCCCTCTACGGAGAGCAGTACTTC

len: 14
d_gene: NA
abundance: few
v_gene: TRBV14
j_gene: TRBJ1-1
CDR3aa: CASSQLGGNTEAFF
CDR3nt: TGTGCCAGCAGCCAATTAGGGGGAAACACTGAAGCTTTCTTT

len: 15
d_gene: TRBD2
abundance: NA
v_gene: TRBV28
j_gene: TRBJ2-1
CDR3aa: CASSQGLAGLNEQFF
CDR3nt: TGTGCCAGCAGTCAGGGACTAGCGGGATTGAATGAGCAGTTCTTC

len: 15
d_gene: NA
abundance: NA
v_gene: TRBV27
j_gene: TRBJ1-2
CDR3aa: CASSPKAGDGYGYTF
CDR3nt: TGTGCCAGCAGTCCCAAAGCAGGGGATGGCTATGGCTACACCTTC

len: 13
d_gene: NA
abundance: NA
v_gene: TRBV19
j_gene: TRBJ1-1
CDR3aa: CASSKQGYTEAFF
CDR3nt: TGTGCCAGTAGTAAACAGGGCTACACTGAAGCTTTCTTT

len: 16
d_gene: TRBD2
abundance: once
v_gene: TRBV5-1
j_gene: TRBJ2-7
CDR3aa: CASSLGLAGGGYEQYF
CDR3nt: TGCGCCAGCAGCTTGGGTTTAGCGGGAGGGGGTTACGAGCAGTACTTC

len: 14
d_gene: NA
abundance: NA
v_gene: TRBV27
j_gene: TRBJ1-2
CDR3aa: CASSLSVRGEGYTF
CDR3nt: TGTGCCAGCAGTTTATCGGTCCGGGGGGAAGGCTACACCTTC

len: 16
d_gene: TRBD2
abundance: NA
v_gene: TRBV7-2
j_gene: TRBJ2-2
CDR3aa: CASRLYSGGDTGELFF
CDR3nt: TGTGCCAGCAGGCTATATAGCGGGGGGGACACCGGGGAGCTGTTTTTT

len: 11
d_gene: NA
abundance: NA
v_gene: TRBV7-8
j_gene: TRBJ2-3
CDR3aa: CASRETRTQYF
CDR3nt: TGTGCCAGCAGGGAGACTAGGACGCAGTATTTT

len: 12
d_gene: TRBD2
abundance: NA
v_gene: TRBV10-3
j_gene: TRBJ2-7
CDR3aa: CAISLAGDEQYF
CDR3nt: TGTGCCATCAGCCTAGCGGGAGATGAGCAGTACTTC

len: 12
d_gene: NA
abundance: NA
v_gene: TRBV29-1
j_gene: TRBJ2-5
CDR3aa: CSVNRDQETQYF
CDR3nt: TGCAGCGTCAACCGGGACCAAGAGACCCAGTACTTC

len: 14
d_gene: NA
abundance: NA
v_gene: TRBV7-9
j_gene: TRBJ2-3
CDR3aa: CASSLSGSTDTQYF
CDR3nt: TGTGCCAGCAGCTTGAGCGGGAGCACAGATACGCAGTATTTT

len: 17
d_gene: TRBD2
abundance: NA
v_gene: TRBV11-2
j_gene: TRBJ2-3
CDR3aa: CASSLRPTSGIRDTQYF
CDR3nt: TGTGCCAGCAGCTTACGTCCGACTAGCGGGATCCGTGATACGCAGTATTTT

len: 19
d_gene: TRBD1
abundance: NA
v_gene: TRBV7-3
j_gene: TRBJ2-5
CDR3aa: CASSLTSGATGGEEETQYF
CDR3nt: TGTGCCAGCAGCTTAACGTCCGGCGCCACAGGGGGCGAGGAAGAGACCCAGTACTTC

len: 16
d_gene: NA
abundance: once
v_gene: TRBV6-4
j_gene: TRBJ1-5
CDR3aa: CASSDSGLDSNQPQHF
CDR3nt: TGTGCCAGCAGTGACTCGGGACTGGATAGCAATCAGCCCCAGCATTTT

len: 13
d_gene: NA
abundance: NA
v_gene: TRBV6-5
j_gene: TRBJ1-1
CDR3aa: CASSPNHDSEAFF
CDR3nt: TGTGCCAGCAGTCCCAATCACGACAGTGAAGCTTTCTTT

len: 12
d_gene: NA
abundance: NA
v_gene: TRBV7-2
j_gene: TRBJ2-5
CDR3aa: CASSPSPETQYF
CDR3nt: TGTGCCAGCAGCCCGTCTCCGGAGACCCAGTACTTC

len: 16
d_gene: TRBD2
abundance: NA
v_gene: TRBV6-4
j_gene: TRBJ2-3
CDR3aa: CASSESGLARTDTQYF
CDR3nt: TGTGCCAGCAGTGAGTCAGGACTAGCCCGAACAGATACGCAGTATTTT

len: 17
d_gene: NA
abundance: NA
v_gene: TRBV4-2
j_gene: TRBJ2-2
CDR3aa: CASSQVGRGSWTGELFF
CDR3nt: TGTGCCAGCAGCCAGGTGGGACGGGGGAGTTGGACCGGGGAGCTGTTTTTT

len: 17
d_gene: TRBD2
abundance: NA
v_gene: TRBV27
j_gene: TRBJ2-2
CDR3aa: CASSFSRGRANTGELFF
CDR3nt: TGTGCCAGCAGTTTTAGTCGCGGGAGGGCGAACACCGGGGAGCTGTTTTTT

len: 13
d_gene: NA
abundance: once
v_gene: TRBV7-3
j_gene: TRBJ2-7
CDR3aa: CASSPSEGGEQYF
CDR3nt: TGTGCCAGCAGCCCAAGCGAGGGCGGCGAGCAGTACTTC

len: 15
d_gene: NA
abundance: NA
v_gene: TRBV14
j_gene: TRBJ1-2
CDR3aa: CASSPGQLSNYGYTF
CDR3nt: TGTGCCAGCAGCCCCGGACAGCTATCTAACTATGGCTACACCTTC

len: 14
d_gene: NA
abundance: NA
v_gene: TRBV5-8
j_gene: TRBJ2-3
CDR3aa: CASSLEADTDTQYF
CDR3nt: TGTGCCAGCAGCTTAGAAGCGGACACAGATACGCAGTATTTT

len: 15
d_gene: TRBD1
abundance: NA
v_gene: TRBV5-5
j_gene: TRBJ2-7
CDR3aa: CASSSWTGGINEQYF
CDR3nt: TGTGCCAGCAGCTCGTGGACAGGGGGGATCAACGAGCAGTACTTC

len: 14
d_gene: TRBD2
abundance: NA
v_gene: TRBV29-1
j_gene: TRBJ2-1
CDR3aa: CSAIKTSGINEQFF
CDR3nt: TGCAGCGCTATTAAGACTAGCGGGATCAATGAGCAGTTCTTC

len: 16
d_gene: NA
abundance: NA
v_gene: TRBV15
j_gene: TRBJ1-5
CDR3aa: CATSRDQGAINQPQHF
CDR3nt: TGTGCCACCAGCAGAGATCAAGGAGCCATCAATCAGCCCCAGCATTTT

len: 16
d_gene: TRBD1
abundance: NA
v_gene: TRBV5-1
j_gene: TRBJ2-7
CDR3aa: CASSLSGTAFDYEQYF
CDR3nt: TGCGCCAGCAGCTTGTCCGGGACAGCTTTTGACTACGAGCAGTACTTC

len: 15
d_gene: NA
abundance: NA
v_gene: TRBV6-5
j_gene: TRBJ1-2
CDR3aa: CASSYEAGLGYGYTF
CDR3nt: TGTGCCAGCAGTTACGAGGCGGGGTTAGGGTATGGCTACACCTTC

len: 14
d_gene: NA
abundance: NA
v_gene: TRBV19
j_gene: TRBJ2-7
CDR3aa: CASSMLDSSYEQYF
CDR3nt: TGTGCCAGTAGTATGTTGGACAGCTCCTACGAGCAGTACTTC

len: 16
d_gene: NA
abundance: NA
v_gene: TRBV7-8
j_gene: TRBJ1-1
CDR3aa: CASSLAGGGENTEAFF
CDR3nt: TGTGCCAGCAGCTTAGCGGGGGGGGGTGAGAACACTGAAGCTTTCTTT

len: 15
d_gene: TRBD1
abundance: NA
v_gene: TRBV5-1
j_gene: TRBJ1-2
CDR3aa: CASSAYSGTGGVIGF
CDR3nt: TGCGCCAGCAGCGCGTATTCCGGGACAGGGGGTGTCATAGGCTTC

len: 21
d_gene: NA
abundance: NA
v_gene: TRBV10-3
j_gene: TRBJ1-5
CDR3aa: CAISDAGGGGVQGPAGQPQHF
CDR3nt: TGTGCCATCAGTGACGCTGGGGGAGGGGGGGTCCAGGGTCCGGCGGGTCAGCCCCAGCATTTT

len: 16
d_gene: TRBD2
abundance: NA
v_gene: TRBV18
j_gene: TRBJ2-7
CDR3aa: CASSPQQLARTHEQYF
CDR3nt: TGTGCCAGCTCACCTCAACAACTAGCGAGAACACACGAGCAGTACTTC

len: 11
d_gene: NA
abundance: NA
v_gene: TRBV20-1
j_gene: TRBJ2-7
CDR3aa: CSTRRLGEQYF
CDR3nt: TGCAGTACTAGAAGACTTGGCGAGCAGTACTTC

len: 17
d_gene: TRBD1
abundance: NA
v_gene: TRBV27
j_gene: TRBJ1-1
CDR3aa: CASSTGGRGRLGTEAFF
CDR3nt: TGTGCCAGCAGTACAGGGGGCCGGGGCAGGCTCGGAACTGAAGCTTTCTTT

len: 14
d_gene: TRBD2
abundance: NA
v_gene: TRBV29-1
j_gene: TRBJ2-7
CDR3aa: CSVDLASGSYEQYF
CDR3nt: TGCAGCGTTGATTTGGCTAGCGGGAGTTACGAGCAGTACTTC

len: 15
d_gene: NA
abundance: once
v_gene: TRBV6-1
j_gene: TRBJ1-3
CDR3aa: CASRKHRDSGNTIYF
CDR3nt: TGTGCCAGCAGGAAGCACAGGGACTCTGGAAACACCATATATTTT

len: 15
d_gene: TRBD1
abundance: NA
v_gene: TRBV7-8
j_gene: TRBJ2-2
CDR3aa: CASKTGQSNTGELFF
CDR3nt: TGTGCCAGCAAGACGGGACAGTCTAACACCGGGGAGCTGTTTTTT

len: 16
d_gene: TRBD1
abundance: NA
v_gene: TRBV19
j_gene: TRBJ2-1
CDR3aa: CASTDRGRGLGNEQFF
CDR3nt: TGTGCCAGTACCGACAGGGGGCGAGGGTTAGGGAATGAGCAGTTCTTC

len: 15
d_gene: NA
abundance: NA
v_gene: TRBV4-3
j_gene: TRBJ1-2
CDR3aa: CASSQDIWVRSGYTF
CDR3nt: TGCGCCAGCAGCCAAGATATCTGGGTGAGGAGCGGCTACACCTTC

len: 12
d_gene: NA
abundance: NA
v_gene: TRBV28
j_gene: TRBJ1-1
CDR3aa: CASSSVNTEAFF
CDR3nt: TGTGCCAGCAGTTCTGTAAACACTGAAGCTTTCTTT

len: 14
d_gene: NA
abundance: NA
v_gene: TRBV23-1
j_gene: TRBJ1-2
CDR3aa: CASSQSRQVPLRTF
CDR3nt: TGCGCCAGCAGTCAATCGCGACAGGTTCCTCTCAGAACCTTC

len: 15
d_gene: NA
abundance: NA
v_gene: TRBV7-6
j_gene: TRBJ1-4
CDR3aa: CASSSRTEPNEKLFF
CDR3nt: TGTGCCAGCAGCTCCCGGACAGAACCCAATGAAAAACTGTTTTTT

len: 13
d_gene: NA
abundance: NA
v_gene: TRBV5-1
j_gene: TRBJ1-1
CDR3aa: CASSLTGNTEAFF
CDR3nt: TGCGCCAGCAGCTTGACAGGGAACACTGAAGCTTTCTTT

len: 18
d_gene: TRBD2
abundance: once
v_gene: TRBV4-2
j_gene: TRBJ2-3
CDR3aa: CASRPHRTSGSDTDTQYF
CDR3nt: TGTGCCAGCAGGCCCCATAGGACTAGCGGGTCTGACACAGATACGCAGTATTTT

len: 15
d_gene: NA
abundance: NA
v_gene: TRBV6-4
j_gene: TRBJ2-3
CDR3aa: CASSDSGASTDTQYF
CDR3nt: TGTGCCAGCAGTGACAGTGGGGCTAGCACAGATACGCAGTATTTT

len: 16
d_gene: NA
abundance: few
v_gene: TRBV7-9
j_gene: TRBJ2-5
CDR3aa: CASSPWGGPLQETQYF
CDR3nt: TGTGCCAGCAGCCCATGGGGGGGGCCACTTCAAGAGACCCAGTACTTC

len: 13
d_gene: NA
abundance: once
v_gene: TRBV27
j_gene: TRBJ2-7
CDR3aa: CASTGGSSYEQYF
CDR3nt: TGTGCCAGCACGGGCGGGTCCTCCTACGAGCAGTACTTC

len: 14
d_gene: NA
abundance: NA
v_gene: TRBV28
j_gene: TRBJ1-5
CDR3aa: CASSLSGGNQPQHF
CDR3nt: TGTGCCAGCAGTCTTTCTGGAGGGAATCAGCCCCAGCATTTT

len: 16
d_gene: NA
abundance: once
v_gene: TRBV2
j_gene: TRBJ1-1
CDR3aa: CASSGTDGTTNTEAFF
CDR3nt: TGTGCCAGCAGCGGGACTGATGGGACTACGAACACTGAAGCTTTCTTT

len: 11
d_gene: NA
abundance: NA
v_gene: TRBV20-1
j_gene: TRBJ1-4
CDR3aa: CSARDTEKLFF
CDR3nt: TGCAGTGCTAGAGATACAGAAAAACTGTTTTTT

len: 15
d_gene: TRBD1
abundance: NA
v_gene: TRBV5-4
j_gene: TRBJ1-1
CDR3aa: CASSIPTGGASEAFF
CDR3nt: TGTGCCAGCAGCATTCCAACAGGGGGCGCCTCTGAAGCTTTCTTT

len: 14
d_gene: TRBD2
abundance: NA
v_gene: TRBV27
j_gene: TRBJ2-2
CDR3aa: CASSSGLAPRELFF
CDR3nt: TGTGCCAGCAGTTCTGGACTAGCGCCCCGGGAGCTGTTTTTT

len: 15
d_gene: NA
abundance: NA
v_gene: TRBV6-5
j_gene: TRBJ1-5
CDR3aa: CASTSARGSNQPQHF
CDR3nt: TGTGCCAGCACCTCAGCCCGGGGGAGCAATCAGCCCCAGCATTTT

len: 15
d_gene: TRBD2
abundance: NA
v_gene: TRBV27
j_gene: TRBJ2-1
CDR3aa: CASSDLGGRLNEQFF
CDR3nt: TGTGCCAGCAGTGACTTGGGCGGGAGATTGAATGAGCAGTTCTTC